This record concerns one T cell receptor beta chain sequence. The antigen is unknown. This sample was included in a study of CD8 T cells in ankylosing spondylitis. Study-wide results and caveats: Within ankylosing spondylitis blood, a TCR beta motif made up of under 10 highly homologous variants appeared to be characteristic. According to the report, clones linked to the disease were significantly enriched in matched synovial fluid samples taken from ankylosing spondylitis patients.

Researchers built TCR beta libraries using quantitative 5'-RACE with molecular barcodes. Using its own MiXCR run on the 5' RACE reads, TCRdb lists one record per CDR3 protein. The sample shows roughly 440,000 distinct CDR3 sequences, roughly a sixth of them seen only once. This CDR3 has 15 amino acids. Unmatched junction bases numbered 11, after V lost 6 bases and J lost 6 bases. CDR1 and CDR2 (germline): MDHEN, SYDVKM. This receptor was obtained from a male donor with ankylosing spondylitis. Source material: blood, either unsorted or a sorted T cell fraction (not recorded which). The chain couples TRBV28 to TRBJ2-7, with 10 bases aligning to TRBD2. The CDR3 nucleotides are TGTGCCAGCAGCGCCTACCTAGCGGGAGCCTCCGAGCAGTACTTC. Amino acids: CASSAYLAGASEQYF.